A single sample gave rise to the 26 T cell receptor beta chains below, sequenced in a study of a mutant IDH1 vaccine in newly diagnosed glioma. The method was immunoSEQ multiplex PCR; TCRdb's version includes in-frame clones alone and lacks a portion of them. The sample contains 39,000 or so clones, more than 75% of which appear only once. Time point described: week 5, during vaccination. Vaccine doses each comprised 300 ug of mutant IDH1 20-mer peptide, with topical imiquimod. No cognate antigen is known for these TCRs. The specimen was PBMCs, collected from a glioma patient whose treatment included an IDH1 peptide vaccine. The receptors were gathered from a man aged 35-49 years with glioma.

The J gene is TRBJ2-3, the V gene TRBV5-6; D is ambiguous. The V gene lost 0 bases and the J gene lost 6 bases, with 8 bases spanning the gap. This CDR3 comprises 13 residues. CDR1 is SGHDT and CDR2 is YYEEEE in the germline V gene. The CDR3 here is CASSLAGRDTQYF. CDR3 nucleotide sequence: TGTGCCAGCAGCTTGGCCGGCAGGGATACGCAGTATTTT.

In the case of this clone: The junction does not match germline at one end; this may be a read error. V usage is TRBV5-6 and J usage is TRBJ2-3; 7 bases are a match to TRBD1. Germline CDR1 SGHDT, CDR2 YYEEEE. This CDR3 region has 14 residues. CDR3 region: CASSLDQGVLGMLF. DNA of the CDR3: TGTGCCAGCAGCTTGGACCAGGGGGTCCTGGGCATGCTTTTT.

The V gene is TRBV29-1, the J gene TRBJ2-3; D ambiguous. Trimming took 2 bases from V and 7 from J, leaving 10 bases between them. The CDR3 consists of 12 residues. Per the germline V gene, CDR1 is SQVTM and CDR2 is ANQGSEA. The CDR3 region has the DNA TGCAGCGTTGAAAAAGAATATAATACGCAGTATTTT. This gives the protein CSVEKEYNTQYF.

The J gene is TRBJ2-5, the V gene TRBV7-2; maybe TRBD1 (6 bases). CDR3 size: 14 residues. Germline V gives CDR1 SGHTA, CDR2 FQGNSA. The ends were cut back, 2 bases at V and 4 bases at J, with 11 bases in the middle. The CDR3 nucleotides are TGTGCCAGCAGCTTAAACAGGGTCCGAGAGACCCAGTACTTC. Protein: CASSLNRVRETQYF.

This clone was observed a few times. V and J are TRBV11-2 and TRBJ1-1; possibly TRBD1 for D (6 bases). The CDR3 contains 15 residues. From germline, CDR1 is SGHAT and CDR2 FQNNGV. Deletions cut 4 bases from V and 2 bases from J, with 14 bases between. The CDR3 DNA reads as TGTGCCAGCAGCTATTTCACAGGGCCCAACACTGAAGCTTTCTTT. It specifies CASSYFTGPNTEAFF.

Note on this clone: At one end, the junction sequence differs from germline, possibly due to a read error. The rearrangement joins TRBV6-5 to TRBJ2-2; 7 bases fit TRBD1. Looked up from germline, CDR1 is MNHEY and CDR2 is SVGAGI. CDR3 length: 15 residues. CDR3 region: CASTYGQAAPGELFF. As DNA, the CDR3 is TGTGCCAGCACTTACGGACAGGCCGCTCCCGGGGAGCTGTTTTTT.

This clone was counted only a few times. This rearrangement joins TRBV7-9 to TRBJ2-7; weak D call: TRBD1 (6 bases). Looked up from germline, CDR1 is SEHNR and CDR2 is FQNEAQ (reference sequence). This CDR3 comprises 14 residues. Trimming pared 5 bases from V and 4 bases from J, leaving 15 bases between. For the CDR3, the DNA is TGTGCCAGCAGCCGCAGGGGTTTAGGATACGAGCAGTACTTC. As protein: CASSRRGLGYEQYF.

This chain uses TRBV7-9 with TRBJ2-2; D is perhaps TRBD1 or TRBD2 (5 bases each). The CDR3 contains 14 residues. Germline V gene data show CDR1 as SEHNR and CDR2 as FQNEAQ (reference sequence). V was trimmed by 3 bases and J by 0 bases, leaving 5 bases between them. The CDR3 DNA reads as TGTGCCAGCAGCTTGGGGGCGAACACCGGGGAGCTGTTTTTT. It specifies CASSLGANTGELFF.

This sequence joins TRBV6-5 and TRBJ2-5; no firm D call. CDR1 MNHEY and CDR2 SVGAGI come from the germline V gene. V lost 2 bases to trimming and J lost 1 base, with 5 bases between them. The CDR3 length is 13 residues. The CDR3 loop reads CASSYGSQETQYF. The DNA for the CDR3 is TGTGCCAGCAGTTACGGCTCCCAAGAGACCCAGTACTTC.

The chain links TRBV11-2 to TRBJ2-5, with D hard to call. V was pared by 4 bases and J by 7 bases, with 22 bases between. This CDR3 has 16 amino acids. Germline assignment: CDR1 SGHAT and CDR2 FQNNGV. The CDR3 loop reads CASSSLSTTAWGTQYF. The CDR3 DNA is TGTGCCAGCAGCTCACTCTCGACAACCGCCTGGGGGACCCAGTACTTC.

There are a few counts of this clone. The DNA for the CDR3 is TGCGCCAGCAGCCCTACCGGGTTCGGGCGGGGTCAGCCCCAGCATTTT. Its protein is CASSPTGFGRGQPQHF. This chain uses TRBV5-1 with TRBJ1-5, with no clear D. The V end was cut by 4 bases, the J end by 6 bases, with 20 bases between. The CDR3 contains 16 residues. Germline CDR1 is SGHRS and CDR2 is YFSETQ.

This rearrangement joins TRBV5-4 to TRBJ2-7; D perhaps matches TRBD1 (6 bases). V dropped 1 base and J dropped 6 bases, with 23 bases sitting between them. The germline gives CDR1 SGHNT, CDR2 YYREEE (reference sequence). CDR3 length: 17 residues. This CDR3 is CASSLRLSGAETSEQYF. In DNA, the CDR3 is TGTGCCAGCAGCTTGAGACTCTCAGGGGCGGAAACCAGCGAGCAGTACTTC.

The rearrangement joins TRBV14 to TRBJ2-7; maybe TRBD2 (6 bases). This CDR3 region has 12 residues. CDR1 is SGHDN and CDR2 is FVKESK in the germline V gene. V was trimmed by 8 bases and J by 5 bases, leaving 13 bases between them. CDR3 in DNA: TGTGCCAGCCGGGGGTGGGGAAACGAGCAGTACTTC. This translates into CASRGWGNEQYF.

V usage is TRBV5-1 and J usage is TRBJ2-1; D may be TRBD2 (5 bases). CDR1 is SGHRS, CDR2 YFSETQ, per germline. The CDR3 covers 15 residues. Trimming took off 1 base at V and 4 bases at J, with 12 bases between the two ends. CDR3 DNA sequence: TGCGCCAGCAGCTTGTCCGGGGATCCGTACAATGAGCAGTTCTTC. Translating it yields CASSLSGDPYNEQFF.

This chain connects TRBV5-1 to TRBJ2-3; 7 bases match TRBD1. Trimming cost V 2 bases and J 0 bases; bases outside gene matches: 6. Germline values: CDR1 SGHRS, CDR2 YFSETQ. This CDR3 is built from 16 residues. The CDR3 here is CASSLTGTASTDTQYF. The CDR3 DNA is TGCGCCAGCAGCTTAACCGGGACAGCGAGCACAGATACGCAGTATTTT. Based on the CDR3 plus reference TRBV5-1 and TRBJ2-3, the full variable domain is KAGVTQTPRYLIKTRGQQVTLSCSPISGHRSVSWYQQTPGQGLQFLFEYFSETQRNKGNFPGRFSGRQFSNSRSEMNVSTLELGDSALYLCASSLTGTASTDTQYFGPGTRLTVL.

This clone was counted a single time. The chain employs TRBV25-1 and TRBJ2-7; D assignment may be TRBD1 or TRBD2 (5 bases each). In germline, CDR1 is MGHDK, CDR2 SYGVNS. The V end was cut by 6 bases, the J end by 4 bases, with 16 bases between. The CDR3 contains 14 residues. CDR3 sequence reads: CASRSAGSLYEQYF. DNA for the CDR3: TGTGCCAGCAGGTCGGCAGGGAGTTTGTACGAGCAGTACTTC.

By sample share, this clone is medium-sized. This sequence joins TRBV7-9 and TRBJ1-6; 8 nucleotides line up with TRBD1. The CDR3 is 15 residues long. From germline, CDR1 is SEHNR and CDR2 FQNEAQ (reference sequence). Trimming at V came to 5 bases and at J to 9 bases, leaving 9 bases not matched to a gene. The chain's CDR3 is CASSPGRGRVSPLHF. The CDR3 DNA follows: TGTGCCAGCAGCCCTGGCAGGGGGCGGGTTTCACCCCTCCACTTT. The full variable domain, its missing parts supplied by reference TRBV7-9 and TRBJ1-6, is DTGVSQNPRHKITKRGQNVTFRCDPISEHNRLYWYRQTLGQGPEFLTYFQNEAQLEKSRLLSDRFSAERPKGSFSTLEIQRTEQGDSAMYLCASSPGRGRVSPLHFGNGTRLTVT.

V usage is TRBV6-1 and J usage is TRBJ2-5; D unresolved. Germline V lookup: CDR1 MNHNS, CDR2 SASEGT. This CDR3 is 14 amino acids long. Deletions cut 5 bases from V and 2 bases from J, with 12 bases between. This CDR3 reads CASSRVRPQETQYF. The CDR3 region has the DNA TGTGCCAGCAGTAGAGTGCGCCCGCAAGAGACCCAGTACTTC.

DNA for the CDR3: TGTGCCAGTAGGCCGGGACTAGCGTTAGCAGATACGCAGTATTTT. It encodes CASRPGLALADTQYF. The V gene is TRBV19, the J gene TRBJ2-3, with 10 bases that match TRBD2. V gave up 6 bases and J gave up 4 bases; unmatched junction bases: 7. The CDR3 runs to 15 residues. Germline V gene data show CDR1 as LNHDA and CDR2 as SQIVND (reference sequence).

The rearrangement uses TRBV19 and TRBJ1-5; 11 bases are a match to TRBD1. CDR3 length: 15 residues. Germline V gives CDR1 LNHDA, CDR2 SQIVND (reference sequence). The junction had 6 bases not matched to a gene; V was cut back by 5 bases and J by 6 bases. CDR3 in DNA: TGTGCCAGTAGTTCTCGGACAGGGGGCCCTCAGCCCCAGCATTTT. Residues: CASSSRTGGPQPQHF.

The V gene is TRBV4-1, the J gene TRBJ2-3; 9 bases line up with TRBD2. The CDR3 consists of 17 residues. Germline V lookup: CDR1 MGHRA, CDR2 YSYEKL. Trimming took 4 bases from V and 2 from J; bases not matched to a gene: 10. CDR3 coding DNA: TGCGCCAGCAGCCGACCGAGGGCGGGGGGGCACACAGATACGCAGTATTTT. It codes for CASSRPRAGGHTDTQYF.

The CDR3, as DNA: TGTGCCAGTAGCAACACGGGACTTAGTCGCGATACGCAGTATTTT. Amino acid sequence: CASSNTGLSRDTQYF. V gene TRBV19 combines with J gene TRBJ2-3; D might be TRBD2 (6 bases). CDR1 is LNHDA and CDR2 is SQIVND in the germline V gene (reference sequence). There are 15 residues in the CDR3. The V end lost 6 bases, the J end lost 6 bases, and 19 bases lay between the germline ends.

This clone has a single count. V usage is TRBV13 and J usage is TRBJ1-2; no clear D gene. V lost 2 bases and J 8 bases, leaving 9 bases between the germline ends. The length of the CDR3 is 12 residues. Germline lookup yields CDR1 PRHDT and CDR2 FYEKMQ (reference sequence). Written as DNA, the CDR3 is TGTGCCAGCAGCTTATCCGAGGAGGGCTACACCTTC. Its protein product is CASSLSEEGYTF.

CDR3 sequence (DNA): TGTGCCAGCAGCTTCGGTTCAATGGCGGCACAAGAGACCCAGTACTTC. Amino acids: CASSFGSMAAQETQYF. The chain employs TRBV7-2 and TRBJ2-5; D ambiguous. This CDR3 is built from 16 residues. The V end lost 3 bases, the J end lost 2 bases, and 16 bases lay between the germline ends. The germline V gene encodes CDR1 SGHTA and CDR2 FQGNSA.

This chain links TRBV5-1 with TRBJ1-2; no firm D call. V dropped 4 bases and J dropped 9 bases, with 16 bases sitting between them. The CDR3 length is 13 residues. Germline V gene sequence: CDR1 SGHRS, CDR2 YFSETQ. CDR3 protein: CASSPGPPSSYTF. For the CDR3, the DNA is TGCGCCAGCAGCCCCGGGCCCCCAAGCAGCTACACCTTC.

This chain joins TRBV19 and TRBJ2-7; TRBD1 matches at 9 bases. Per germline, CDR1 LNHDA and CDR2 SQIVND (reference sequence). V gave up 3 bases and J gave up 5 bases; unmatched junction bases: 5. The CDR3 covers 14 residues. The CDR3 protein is CASSINRGRDEQYF. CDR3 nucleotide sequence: TGTGCCAGTAGTATCAACAGGGGGCGCGACGAGCAGTACTTC. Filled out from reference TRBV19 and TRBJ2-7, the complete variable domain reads DGGITQSPKYLFRKEGQNVTLSCEQNLNHDAMYWYRQDPGQGLRLIYYSQIVNDFQKGDIAEGYSVSREKKESFPLTVTSAQKNPTAFYLCASSINRGRDEQYFGPGTRLTVT.